This entry concerns a single T cell receptor (beta chain). Its target is not known. Trimming cost V 1 base and J 0 bases; bases outside gene matches: 8. CDR1 is LGHNA and CDR2 is YNFKEQ in the germline V gene. CDR3 length: 19 residues. Primed by a sample-barcoded 5' primer and a J-beta primer mix, a second PCR proceeded for roughly 7 to 11 cycles. TCRdb analysed the 5' RACE reads with MiXCR anew, one entry per CDR3 protein. The table records about 1.6 million distinct CDR3 sequences, about 32% of them present only once. Those donating, healthy Caucasian individuals from Russia, were aged roughly 6 to 95. The total RNA that was extracted per sample amounted to at least 5.5 micrograms. The record originates from a study of blood T cells in healthy people across ages. Study outcomes and limitations: Per-million-T-cell TCR beta diversity fell roughly linearly with age. CMV infection status of these donors was not known.

Sequencing was carried out using blood. V is TRBV4-2 and J is TRBJ2-6; 8 bases are a match to TRBD1. The sequence was collected from a woman in her thirties in good health. In DNA, the CDR3 is TGTGCCAGCAGCCAAGTTGTGCGACAGGGGAGCTCTGGGGCCAACGTCCTGACTTTC. Amino acid sequence: CASSQVVRQGSSGANVLTF.